Listed below are T cell receptor beta chains from one sample, sequenced in a study of T-cell reconstitution after alpha-beta-depleted transplantation in children. TCRdb reprocessed the PCR reads with MiXCR, giving one entry per CDR3 protein. The sample contains more than 400,000 distinct CDR3 sequences, roughly an eighth of which appear only once. The sample consisted of PBMCs, mostly from graft donor cells, taken 180 days after TCRalphabeta/CD19-depleted stem cell transplant. The source of these receptors is a female patient aged 2 to 10 who had a stem cell transplant for aplastic anemia, so the T cells may come from the graft donor. Each CDR3 is given with its conserved first and last residue. D genes are given only for firm matches. Some rows have no size entry. The others give once, few or many, or a class for an expanded clone.

>TRBJ1-4|many|13|TRBD1|TRBV20-1
CSAMTGGYEKLFF
TGCAGTGCGATGACAGGGGGCTATGAAAAACTGTTTTTT
>TRBJ2-1|NA|20|TRBD2|TRBV4-3
CASSQGPTWTSGRALNEQFF
TGCGCCAGCAGCCAAGGACCGACGTGGACTAGCGGGAGGGCCTTGAATGAGCAGTTCTTC
>TRBJ1-2|NA|14|NA|TRBV7-9
CASSLAPGDYGYTF
TGTGCCAGCAGCTTAGCGCCCGGAGATTATGGCTACACCTTC
>TRBJ1-1|few|11|NA|TRBV5-1
CASEEGTEAFF
TGCGCCAGCGAGGAGGGAACTGAAGCTTTCTTT
>TRBJ2-1|few|15|TRBD2|TRBV5-1
CASSFMTSGVGEQFF
TGCGCCAGCAGCTTCATGACTAGCGGGGTGGGTGAGCAGTTCTTC
>TRBJ2-5|few|13|NA|TRBV7-2
CASSLDSSRTQYF
TGTGCCAGCAGCCTAGACAGCTCAAGGACCCAGTACTTC
>TRBJ2-7|few|15|NA|TRBV12-3/TRBV12-4
CASSLPGTFRYEQYF
TGTGCCAGCAGTTTACCCGGGACATTTCGCTACGAGCAGTACTTC
>TRBJ2-2|NA|17|TRBD2|TRBV20-1
CSGEREETTKNTGELFF
TGCAGTGGAGAGCGGGAGGAAACTACCAAAAACACCGGGGAGCTGTTTTTT
>TRBJ1-5|many|16|NA|TRBV19
CATKPSVSRAQEPQHF
TGTGCCACCAAACCCTCCGTGAGCAGGGCTCAGGAGCCCCAGCATTTT
>TRBJ2-1|few|16|TRBD2|TRBV7-3
CASSTLAGGQYNEQFF
TGTGCCAGCAGCACCCTAGCGGGGGGGCAATACAATGAGCAGTTCTTC
>TRBJ2-1|many|15|NA|TRBV19
CASTSSLGLGNEQFF
TGTGCCAGTACCTCCAGCTTGGGTTTGGGGAATGAGCAGTTCTTC
>TRBJ1-2|few|12|NA|TRBV29-1
CSVEKGNYGYTF
TGCAGCGTTGAAAAGGGGAACTATGGCTACACCTTC
>TRBJ2-5|NA|16|NA|TRBV9
CASSANYLDPMKTQYF
TGTGCCAGCAGCGCAAACTATTTGGACCCCATGAAGACCCAGTACTTC
>TRBJ1-4|once|13|TRBD1|TRBV18
CASSGQGNEKLFF
TGTGCCAGCTCGGGACAGGGTAATGAAAAACTGTTTTTT
>TRBJ2-1|NA|15|TRBD1|TRBV5-5
CASSLADRHYNEQFF
TGTGCCAGCAGCTTGGCGGACAGGCATTACAATGAGCAGTTCTTC
>TRBJ2-1|NA|16|NA|TRBV24-1
CATSDPSGKHNNEQFF
TGTGCCACCAGTGATCCAAGCGGAAAGCATAACAATGAGCAGTTCTTC
>TRBJ2-1|many|13|NA|TRBV7-6
CASSSRTGDEQFF
TGTGCCAGCAGCTCGAGGACTGGGGATGAGCAGTTCTTC
>TRBJ2-1|NA|15|NA|TRBV7-6
CASSFSQSSYNEQFF
TGTGCCAGCAGCTTCAGCCAAAGCTCCTACAATGAGCAGTTCTTC
>TRBJ2-1|few|16|NA|TRBV3-1
CASSQDRGPPYNEQFF
TGTGCCAGCAGCCAAGATCGGGGGCCCCCCTACAATGAGCAGTTCTTC
>TRBJ2-7|NA|14|NA|TRBV20-1
CSASPRPGLYEQYF
TGCAGTGCTAGTCCCAGGCCTGGGCTCTACGAGCAGTACTTC
>TRBJ2-5|few|16|TRBD2|TRBV20-1
CSASRGLTSGRETQYF
TGCAGTGCTTCTCGGGGGCTGACTAGCGGGAGGGAGACCCAGTACTTC
>TRBJ2-1|few|16|TRBD2|TRBV27
CASRPGLAGVYREQFF
TGTGCCAGCAGGCCCGGACTAGCGGGAGTCTACCGTGAGCAGTTCTTC
>TRBJ2-3|NA|15|NA|TRBV15
CATSRDRPGPIAQYF
TGTGCCACCAGCAGAGATCGGCCCGGCCCGATAGCGCAGTATTTT
>TRBJ2-5|many|17|TRBD1|TRBV28
CASSYPITGTGQETQYF
TGTGCCAGCAGTTACCCCATTACCGGGACAGGGCAAGAGACCCAGTACTTC
>TRBJ2-7|NA|15|TRBD2|TRBV20-1
CSARVGLAVPYEQYF
TGCAGTGCTAGAGTTGGGCTAGCGGTTCCCTACGAGCAGTACTTC
>TRBJ2-1|NA|16|TRBD2|TRBV10-3
CAISHPGTSLFNEQFF
TGTGCCATCAGCCACCCCGGGACTAGTCTTTTCAATGAGCAGTTCTTC
>TRBJ2-1|NA|16|NA|TRBV20-1
CSAKMASVSSYNEQFF
TGCAGTGCCAAGATGGCCTCGGTCAGCTCCTACAATGAGCAGTTCTTC
>TRBJ2-1|NA|15|NA|TRBV5-1
CASSLETGFYNEQFF
TGCGCCAGCAGCTTGGAAACAGGGTTTTACAATGAGCAGTTCTTC
>TRBJ1-3|few|18|NA|TRBV7-8
CASSTQPGRTQRRNTIYF
TGTGCCAGCAGCACCCAACCGGGACGTACTCAGAGGCGAAACACCATATATTTT
>TRBJ1-4|few|17|NA|TRBV29-1
CSGLGRSSSPRNEKLFF
TGCAGCGGCCTAGGACGGAGTAGTTCTCCGCGAAATGAAAAACTGTTTTTT
>TRBJ1-2|few|14|NA|TRBV5-8
CASSFGRLNYGYTF
TGTGCCAGCAGCTTTGGGAGATTAAACTATGGCTACACCTTC
>TRBJ2-2|few|14|NA|TRBV12-3/TRBV12-4
CASSTGLNTGELFF
TGTGCCAGCAGTACGGGACTCAACACCGGGGAGCTGTTTTTT
>TRBJ2-5|few|15|TRBD2|TRBV20-1
CSARLLAGYQETQYF
TGCAGTGCTAGACTACTAGCGGGATACCAAGAGACCCAGTACTTC
>TRBJ2-7|few|14|NA|TRBV29-1
CSVEEGAGPYEQYF
TGCAGCGTTGAAGAGGGGGCGGGACCCTACGAGCAGTACTTC
>TRBJ1-2|few|11|NA|TRBV30
CAWASRTGYTF
TGTGCCTGGGCCTCTCGGACTGGCTACACCTTC
>TRBJ2-3|NA|19|NA|TRBV11-1
CASSSIFTGPFTSTDTQYF
TGTGCCAGCAGCTCCATCTTCACAGGGCCCTTCACTAGCACAGATACGCAGTATTTT
>TRBJ2-3|NA|13|NA|TRBV20-1
CSAGSGGVDTQYF
TGCAGTGCGGGATCCGGCGGGGTGGATACGCAGTATTTT
>TRBJ2-5|NA|16|NA|TRBV4-3
CASSQDSQGGRETQYF
TGCGCCAGCAGCCAAGACTCACAGGGGGGGAGAGAGACCCAGTACTTC
>TRBJ2-2|NA|14|TRBD1|TRBV5-1
CASSPGGDTGELFF
TGCGCCAGCAGCCCAGGGGGCGACACCGGGGAGCTGTTTTTT